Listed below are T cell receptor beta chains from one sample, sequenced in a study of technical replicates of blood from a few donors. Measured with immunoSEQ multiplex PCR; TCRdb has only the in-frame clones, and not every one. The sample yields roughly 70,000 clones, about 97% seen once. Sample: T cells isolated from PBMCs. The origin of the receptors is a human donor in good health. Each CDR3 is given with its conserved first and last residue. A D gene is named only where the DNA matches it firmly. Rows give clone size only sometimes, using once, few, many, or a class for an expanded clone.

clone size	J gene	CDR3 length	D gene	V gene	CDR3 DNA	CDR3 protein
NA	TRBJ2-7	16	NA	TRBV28	TGTGCCAGCAGTCCCAAGGCGGGGACGAAGACCTACGAGCAGTACTTC	CASSPKAGTKTYEQYF
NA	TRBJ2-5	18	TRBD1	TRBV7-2	TGTGCCAGCAGCGTAGGGGACGGGACAGGGGGCCTCCAAGAGACCCAGTACTTC	CASSVGDGTGGLQETQYF
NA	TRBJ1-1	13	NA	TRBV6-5	TGTGCCAGCAGTTACTCGATGCGGGCTGAAGCTTTCTTT	CASSYSMRAEAFF
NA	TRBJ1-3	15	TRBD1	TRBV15	TGTGCCACCAGTCCAGACAGGGGGTCTGGAAACACCATATATTTT	CATSPDRGSGNTIYF
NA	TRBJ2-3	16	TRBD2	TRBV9	TGTGCCAGCAGCGCAAGACTAGCGGGGGTCACAGATACGCAGTATTTT	CASSARLAGVTDTQYF
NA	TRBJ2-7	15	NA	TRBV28	TGTGCCAGCAGTTCCGAAGGAGCGGCCTCCTACGAGCAGTACTTC	CASSSEGAASYEQYF
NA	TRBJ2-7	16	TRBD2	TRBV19	TGTGCCAGTAGTATGGCCGCGGGAGTTGGGGGCTACGAGCAGTACTTC	CASSMAAGVGGYEQYF
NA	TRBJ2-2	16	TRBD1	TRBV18	TGTGCCAGCTCACCGGTGGGACAGGGAATCACCGGGGAGCTGTTTTTT	CASSPVGQGITGELFF
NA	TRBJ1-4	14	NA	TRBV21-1	TGTGCCAGCAGCAAGATTATCTGGTGGCAAAAACTGTTTTTT	CASSKIIWWQKLFF
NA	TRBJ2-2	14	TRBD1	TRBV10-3	TGTGCCTCGGAACAGGGGGCGCGCACCGGGGAGCTGTTTTTT	CASEQGARTGELFF
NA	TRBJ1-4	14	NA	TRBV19	TGTGCCAGCGGGAAAACAGGGAACAGGGAAAAACTGTTTTTT	CASGKTGNREKLFF
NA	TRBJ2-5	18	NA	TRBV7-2	TGTGCCAGCAGCTTAGATGAAATGGGACTCTTCGGCCAAGAGACCCAGTACTTC	CASSLDEMGLFGQETQYF
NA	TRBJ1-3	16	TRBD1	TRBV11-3	TGTGCCAGCAGCCTCCCCCGGACAGGGGCAGGAAACACCATATATTTT	CASSLPRTGAGNTIYF
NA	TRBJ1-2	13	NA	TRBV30	TGTGCCTGGAGTAGACAGGAGGTTTATGGCTACACCTTC	CAWSRQEVYGYTF
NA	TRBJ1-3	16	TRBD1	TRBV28	TGTGCCAGCAGTTTATCGGACAGGGGAACGGAAGACACCATATATTTT	CASSLSDRGTEDTIYF
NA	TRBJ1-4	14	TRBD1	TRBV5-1	TGCGCCAGCAGCTTACAGGGGCCGCCCGAAAAACTGTTTTTT	CASSLQGPPEKLFF
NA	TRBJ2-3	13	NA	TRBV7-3	TGTGCCAGCAGCTTAGAGGTCACAGATACGCAGTATTTT	CASSLEVTDTQYF
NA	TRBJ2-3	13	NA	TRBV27	TGTGCCAGCAGTTTAGATCGGACAGATACGCAGTATTTT	CASSLDRTDTQYF
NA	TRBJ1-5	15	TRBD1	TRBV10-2	TGCGCCAGCAGGCCCCGGGACAGGGGGCCCCGGGCCCAGCATTTT	CASRPRDRGPRAQHF
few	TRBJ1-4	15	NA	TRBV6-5	TGTGCCAGCAGATTTAAGGGGCTCATAGACGAAAAACTGTTTTTT	CASRFKGLIDEKLFF
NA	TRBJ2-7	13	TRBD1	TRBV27	TGTGCCAGCAGTTTCTCACAGGGGAACGAGCAGTACTTC	CASSFSQGNEQYF
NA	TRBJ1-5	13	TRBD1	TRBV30	TGTGCCTGGAGTAAAGACAGGGGTCAGCCCCAGCATTTT	CAWSKDRGQPQHF
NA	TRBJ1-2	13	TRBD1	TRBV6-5	TGTGCCAGCAGTTCTCAGGGGGCGTGGGGCTACACCTTC	CASSSQGAWGYTF
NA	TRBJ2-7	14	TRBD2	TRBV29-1	TGCAGCGCCAGACGACTAGCGGAGTCCTACGAGCAGTACTTC	CSARRLAESYEQYF
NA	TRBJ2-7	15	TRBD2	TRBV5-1	TGCGCCAGCAGATCCATAGCGGGAATCTCCTACGAGCAGTACTTC	CASRSIAGISYEQYF
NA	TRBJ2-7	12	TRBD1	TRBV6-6	TGTGCCAGCGAGGACAGGGCGTACGAGCAGTACTTC	CASEDRAYEQYF
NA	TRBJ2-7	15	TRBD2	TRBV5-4	TGTGCCAGCAGCTTGATGGCTAGCGGGCCATACGAGCAGTACTTC	CASSLMASGPYEQYF
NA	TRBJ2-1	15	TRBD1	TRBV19	TGTGCCAGTAGTATAGGGACAGGGGGTTCGGATGAGCAGTTCTTC	CASSIGTGGSDEQFF
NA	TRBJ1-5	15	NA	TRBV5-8	TGTGCCAGCAGCCGGATCGGGTATAGCAATCAGCCCCAGCATTTT	CASSRIGYSNQPQHF
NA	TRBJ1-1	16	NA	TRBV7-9	TGTGCCAGCAGCTTAGCGGGCAGGGGAAGCTTTGGAGGAGCTTTCTTT	CASSLAGRGSFGGAFF
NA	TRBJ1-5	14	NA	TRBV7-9	TGTGCCAGCAGCTCCGGGACAAGCAATCAGCCCCAGCATTTT	CASSSGTSNQPQHF
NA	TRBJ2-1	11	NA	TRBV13	TGTGCCAGCAGCTTATTCGATGAGCAGTTCTTC	CASSLFDEQFF
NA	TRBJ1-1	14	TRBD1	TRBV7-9	TGTGCCAGCAGCCAGGGGGCGTGGAACACTGAAGCTTTCTTT	CASSQGAWNTEAFF
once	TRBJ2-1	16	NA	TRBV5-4	TGTGCCAGCAGCTTGTACGGGGGAAGCTCCTACAATGAGCAGTTCTTC	CASSLYGGSSYNEQFF
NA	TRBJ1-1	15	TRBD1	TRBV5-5	TGTGCCAGCAGCTTAGATGGACAGGGGGTCACTGAAGCTTTCTTT	CASSLDGQGVTEAFF
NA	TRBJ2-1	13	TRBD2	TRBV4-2	TGTGCCAGCAGCCCTCCTAGCGGGAGGTATGAGTTCTTC	CASSPPSGRYEFF
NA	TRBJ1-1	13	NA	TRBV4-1	TGCGCCAGCAGCCCAAGAGGGGGGGTTGAAACTTTCTTT	CASSPRGGVETFF
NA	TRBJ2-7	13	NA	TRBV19	TGTGCCAGTAGTCCCATCCAGGGGTCCGAGCAGTACTTC	CASSPIQGSEQYF
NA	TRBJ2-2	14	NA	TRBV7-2	TGTGCCAGCAGCTTAAAAGCGGAGCCCGGGGAGCTGTTTTTT	CASSLKAEPGELFF
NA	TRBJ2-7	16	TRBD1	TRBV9	TGTGCCAGCAGCGTAGAACTAGGACAGGGGCAACACGAGCAGTACTTC	CASSVELGQGQHEQYF
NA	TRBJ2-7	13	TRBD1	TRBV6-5	TGTGCCAGCAAAACAGGGGCGGCCTACGAGCAGTACTTC	CASKTGAAYEQYF
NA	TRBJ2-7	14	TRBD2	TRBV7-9	TGTGCCAGCAGTCCAGGGACTACCTACTACGAGCAGTACTTC	CASSPGTTYYEQYF
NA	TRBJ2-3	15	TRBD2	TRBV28	TGTGCCAGCAGTTTATCGGGAGGGCCAGGAGATACGCAGTATTTT	CASSLSGGPGDTQYF
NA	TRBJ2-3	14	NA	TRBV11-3	TGTGCCAGCAGCGGTAGGGGGAGCACAGATACGCAGTATTTT	CASSGRGSTDTQYF
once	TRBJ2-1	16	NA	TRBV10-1	TGCGCCAGCAGTGAGTACTTCCTGAGCTCCTACAATGAGCAGTTCTTC	CASSEYFLSSYNEQFF
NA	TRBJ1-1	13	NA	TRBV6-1	TGTGCCAGCAGTGGATACCGGGGAACTGAAGCTTTCTTT	CASSGYRGTEAFF